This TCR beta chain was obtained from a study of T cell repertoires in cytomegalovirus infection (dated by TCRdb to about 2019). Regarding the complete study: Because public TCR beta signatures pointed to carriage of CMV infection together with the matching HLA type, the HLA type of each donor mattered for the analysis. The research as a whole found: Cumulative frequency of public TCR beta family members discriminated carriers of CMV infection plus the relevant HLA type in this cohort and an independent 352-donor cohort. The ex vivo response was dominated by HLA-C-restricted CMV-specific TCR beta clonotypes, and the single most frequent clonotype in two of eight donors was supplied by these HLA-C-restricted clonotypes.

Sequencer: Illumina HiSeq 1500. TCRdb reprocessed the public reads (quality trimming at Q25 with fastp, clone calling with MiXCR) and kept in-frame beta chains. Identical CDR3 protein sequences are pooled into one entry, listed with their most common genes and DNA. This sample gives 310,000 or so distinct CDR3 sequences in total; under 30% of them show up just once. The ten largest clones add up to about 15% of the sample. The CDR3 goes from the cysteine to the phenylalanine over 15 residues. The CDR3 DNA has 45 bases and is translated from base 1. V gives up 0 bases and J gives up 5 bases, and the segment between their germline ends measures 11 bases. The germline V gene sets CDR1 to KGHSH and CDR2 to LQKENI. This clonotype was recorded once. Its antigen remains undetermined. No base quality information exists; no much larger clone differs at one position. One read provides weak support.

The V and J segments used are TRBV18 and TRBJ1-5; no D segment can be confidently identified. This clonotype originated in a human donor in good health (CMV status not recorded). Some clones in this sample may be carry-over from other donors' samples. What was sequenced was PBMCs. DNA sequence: TGTGCCAGCTCACCACCGGGAAGGGAGGATCAGCCCCAGCATTTT. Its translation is CASSPPGREDQPQHF.